A single sample gave rise to the 21 T cell receptor beta chains below, sequenced in a study of blood T cells in healthy people across ages. A sample-barcoded 5' primer and a J-beta primer mix were used in a second PCR of about 7 to 11 cycles. Each CDR3 protein gets one entry after TCRdb re-called the 5' RACE reads with MiXCR. The table shows around 800,000 distinct CDR3 sequences, with 62% occurring only once. Sample: blood. These receptor sequences come from a man aged 25-45 years in good health.

The chain is built from TRBV7-9 and TRBJ1-6, with TRBD1 identical over 9 bases. The germline CDR1 and CDR2 sequences are SEHNR and FQNEAQ (reference sequence). V lost 4 bases and J lost 7; bases outside the gene matches: 5. CDR3 length: 15 residues. The CDR3 DNA reads as TGTGCCAGCAGCTCAACCGGGACAGGGAATTCACCCCTCCACTTT. Translated, it gives CASSSTGTGNSPLHF.

The chain uses TRBV5-5 and TRBJ2-1; D gene ambiguous. Germline V lookup: CDR1 SGHKS, CDR2 YYEKEE (reference sequence). Deletions cut 0 bases from V and 5 bases from J, with 12 bases between. The CDR3 consists of 15 residues. CDR3 nucleotide sequence: TGTGCCAGCAGCTTGGAGGATTCCCTCCACAATGAGCAGTTCTTC. Amino acid sequence: CASSLEDSLHNEQFF.

The chain recombines TRBV29-1 with TRBJ2-5; perhaps D is TRBD1 or TRBD2 (5 bases each). Germline CDR1 reads SQVTM; CDR2 reads ANQGSEA. V was shortened by 0 bases and J by 2 bases, with 10 bases between the two germline ends. The CDR3 consists of 14 residues. The CDR3 DNA sequence: TGCAGCGTTGAAGACGGGACGGCACAAGAGACCCAGTACTTC. It yields the protein CSVEDGTAQETQYF.

This clonotype came up once. The J gene is TRBJ1-2, the V gene TRBV4-2, with 9 bases fitting TRBD1. Looked up from germline, CDR1 is LGHNA and CDR2 is YNFKEQ. This CDR3 has 14 residues. Trimming at V came to 8 bases and at J to 7 bases, leaving 11 bases not matched to a gene. The CDR3 loop is CASRTWTGAVGYTF. CDR3 sequence (DNA): TGTGCCAGCCGAACCTGGACAGGGGCGGTTGGCTACACCTTC.

This clonotype has only one observation. V gene TRBV2 combines with J gene TRBJ2-6, with D possibly matching TRBD1 (5 bases). Per the germline V gene, CDR1 is SNHLY and CDR2 is FYNNEI. The CDR3 length is 15 residues. Trimming took 11 bases from V and 2 from J, leaving 16 bases between them. DNA for the CDR3: TGTGCCGGAAGCCTCAGGGAACCTGGGGCCAACGTCCTGACTTTC. Translation: CAGSLREPGANVLTF.

Only a few counts were recorded for this clonotype. The gene calls are TRBV15 and TRBJ2-4, with D possibly being TRBD2 (5 bases). Germline V gives CDR1 LNHNV, CDR2 YYDKDF (reference sequence). Trimming took 11 bases from V and 3 from J, leaving 17 bases between them. The CDR3 runs 14 residues. CDR3 loop: CAPIARVGKNIQYF. The CDR3, as DNA: TGTGCCCCGATCGCGAGGGTGGGCAAAAACATTCAGTACTTC.

The chain carries TRBV10-3 and TRBJ2-6, with 7 bases that match TRBD1. This CDR3 is built from 16 residues. Unmatched junction bases numbered 10, after V lost 10 bases and J lost 1 base. Germline V gene lookup returns CDR1 ENHRY and CDR2 SYGVKD. The CDR3 region has the DNA TGTGCCACCAGACAGGGTACTCCTTCTGGGGCCAACGTCCTGACTTTC. Residues: CATRQGTPSGANVLTF.

This rearrangement joins TRBV12-3 or TRBV12-4 to TRBJ1-5; no definite D call. V lost 5 bases to trimming and J lost 5 bases, with 13 bases between them. There are 14 residues in the CDR3. CDR3 in DNA: TGTGCCAGCAGTAACCGAACAAATTATCAGCCCCAGCATTTT. It translates to CASSNRTNYQPQHF.

Points on this clonotype: This may be a read error, as it is one base from a much larger clone. The chain employs TRBV20-1 and TRBJ2-1; 13 positions agree with TRBD2. V shed 6 bases and J 13 bases; nucleotides not matched to a gene: 12. Per germline, CDR1 DFQATT and CDR2 SNEGSKA (reference sequence). The CDR3 contains 14 residues. CDR3 nucleotides: TGCAGTGCGGAGCGGACTAGCGGGGGAGAGACCCAGTTCTTC. Translation gives CSAERTSGGETQFF.

This clonotype came up a few times. The rearrangement joins TRBV12-3 or TRBV12-4 to TRBJ2-7; 13 bases are shared with TRBD2. The ends lost 5 bases at V and 0 bases at J; junction bases unmatched: 4. This CDR3 comprises 16 residues. DNA for the CDR3: TGTGCCAGCAGTACGACTAGCGGGGGGCCCTCCTACGAGCAGTACTTC. It is translated as CASSTTSGGPSYEQYF.

This clonotype occurred a few times. The chain has TRBV7-3 and TRBJ2-5; 8 bases map to TRBD2. The CDR3 length is 14 residues. Germline V gene data show CDR1 as SGHTA and CDR2 as FQGTGA. The ends lost 3 bases at V and 9 bases at J; junction bases unmatched: 9. CDR3 protein: CASSFGGAADPQYF. The DNA of the CDR3 is TGTGCCAGCAGCTTCGGGGGGGCAGCGGATCCCCAGTACTTC.

The chain is built from TRBV9 and TRBJ2-7; a weak D match, TRBD1 (6 bases). The CDR3 has 16 residues. With 4 bases removed from V and 2 bases from J, the gap between germline ends came to 19 bases. The germline gives CDR1 SGDLS, CDR2 YYNGEE. In nucleotides, the CDR3 is TGTGCCAGCAGCCCTCAGGACAGAAGGGTTGCCTACGAGCAGTACTTC. This sequence encodes CASSPQDRRVAYEQYF.

The V gene is TRBV20-1, the J gene TRBJ2-7; TRBD1 is a possible D gene (6 bases). Germline lookup yields CDR1 DFQATT and CDR2 SNEGSKA (reference sequence). Trimming removed 5 bases from V and 4 bases from J, with 12 bases in between. The CDR3 is 12 amino acids. This chain's CDR3 is CSARTTGYEQYF. As DNA, the CDR3 is TGCAGTGCTCGGACAACAGGGTACGAGCAGTACTTC.

The rearrangement links TRBV12-3 or TRBV12-4 to TRBJ1-4; D gene ambiguous. This CDR3 is built from 14 residues. V was pared by 3 bases and J by 8 bases, with 13 bases between. CDR3 region: CASSFTVMPEKLFF. CDR3 in DNA: TGTGCCAGCAGTTTCACAGTTATGCCCGAAAAACTGTTTTTT.

This rearrangement joins TRBV18 to TRBJ2-5, with D perhaps TRBD2 (6 bases). The CDR3 sequence is 15 residues long. Per the germline V gene, CDR1 is KGHSH and CDR2 is LQKENI. V was pared by 0 bases and J by 3 bases, with 11 bases between. As DNA, the CDR3 is TGTGCCAGCTCACCACCGGGGGGTTTTGAAGAGACCCAGTACTTC. Its translation is CASSPPGGFEETQYF. Based on the CDR3 plus reference TRBV18 and TRBJ2-5, the full variable domain is NAGVMQNPRHLVRRRGQEARLRCSPMKGHSHVYWYRQLPEEGLKFMVYLQKENIIDESGMPKERFSAEFPKEGPSILRIQQVVRGDSAAYFCASSPPGGFEETQYFGPGTRLLVL.

The chain is built from TRBV5-1 and TRBJ2-1; TRBD2 is a possible D gene (6 bases). Trimming took off 0 bases at V and 12 bases at J, with 13 bases between the two ends. The CDR3 totals 13 residues. Germline V gives CDR1 SGHRS, CDR2 YFSETQ. The CDR3 loop reads CASSLVSGDGQFF. Here the CDR3 DNA reads TGCGCCAGCAGCTTGGTGTCGGGGGACGGGCAGTTCTTC.

The rearrangement links TRBV5-1 to TRBJ1-2; 7 bases map to TRBD1. CDR3 length: 14 residues. Per the germline V gene, CDR1 is SGHRS and CDR2 is YFSETQ. After removal of 1 base from V and 2 bases from J, the junction contained 2 bases not matched to a gene. The CDR3 DNA is TGCGCCAGCAGCTTGACAGGGGAGAACTATGGCTACACCTTC. Amino acids: CASSLTGENYGYTF. Full variable domain (missing parts from reference TRBV5-1 and TRBJ1-2): KAGVTQTPRYLIKTRGQQVTLSCSPISGHRSVSWYQQTPGQGLQFLFEYFSETQRNKGNFPGRFSGRQFSNSRSEMNVSTLELGDSALYLCASSLTGENYGYTFGSGTRLTVV.

Comments on this clonotype: One end of the junction varies from germline; a read error may be responsible. This chain links TRBV18 with TRBJ2-7; 9 bases match TRBD1. This CDR3 contains 15 residues. CDR1 and CDR2 (germline): KGHSH, LQKENI. The chain's CDR3 is CASPPQGAGSYEQYF. CDR3 DNA: TGTGCCAGCCCACCACAGGGGGCAGGCTCCTACGAGCAGTACTTC.

The V call is TRBV5-4, the J call TRBJ2-2; D assignment may be TRBD1 or TRBD2 (6 bases each). The CDR3 totals 13 residues. Germline values: CDR1 SGHNT, CDR2 YYREEE (reference sequence). CDR3 in amino acids: CAMSGATAGELFF. The CDR3 DNA follows: TGTGCAATGTCGGGGGCGACCGCCGGGGAGCTGTTTTTT.

This chain joins TRBV9 and TRBJ2-1, with TRBD2 identical over 10 bases. The V gene end was trimmed by 0 bases and the J gene end by 3 bases; junction bases not matched to a gene: 3. The CDR3 length is 16 residues. Germline CDR1 and CDR2: SGDLS and YYNGEE. The CDR3 DNA reads as TGTGCCAGCAGCGTAGCTAGCGGGGGATTCTACAATGAGCAGTTCTTC. Translating gives CASSVASGGFYNEQFF.

The J gene is TRBJ2-7, the V gene TRBV9; D is perhaps TRBD2 (6 bases). The CDR3 is 15 amino acids. Trimming removed 4 bases at V and 2 bases at J, with 16 bases between. Germline V gene sequence: CDR1 SGDLS, CDR2 YYNGEE. The CDR3 loop reads CASSSLGDWAYEQYF. CDR3 sequence (DNA): TGTGCCAGCAGCTCCCTGGGGGACTGGGCCTACGAGCAGTACTTC.